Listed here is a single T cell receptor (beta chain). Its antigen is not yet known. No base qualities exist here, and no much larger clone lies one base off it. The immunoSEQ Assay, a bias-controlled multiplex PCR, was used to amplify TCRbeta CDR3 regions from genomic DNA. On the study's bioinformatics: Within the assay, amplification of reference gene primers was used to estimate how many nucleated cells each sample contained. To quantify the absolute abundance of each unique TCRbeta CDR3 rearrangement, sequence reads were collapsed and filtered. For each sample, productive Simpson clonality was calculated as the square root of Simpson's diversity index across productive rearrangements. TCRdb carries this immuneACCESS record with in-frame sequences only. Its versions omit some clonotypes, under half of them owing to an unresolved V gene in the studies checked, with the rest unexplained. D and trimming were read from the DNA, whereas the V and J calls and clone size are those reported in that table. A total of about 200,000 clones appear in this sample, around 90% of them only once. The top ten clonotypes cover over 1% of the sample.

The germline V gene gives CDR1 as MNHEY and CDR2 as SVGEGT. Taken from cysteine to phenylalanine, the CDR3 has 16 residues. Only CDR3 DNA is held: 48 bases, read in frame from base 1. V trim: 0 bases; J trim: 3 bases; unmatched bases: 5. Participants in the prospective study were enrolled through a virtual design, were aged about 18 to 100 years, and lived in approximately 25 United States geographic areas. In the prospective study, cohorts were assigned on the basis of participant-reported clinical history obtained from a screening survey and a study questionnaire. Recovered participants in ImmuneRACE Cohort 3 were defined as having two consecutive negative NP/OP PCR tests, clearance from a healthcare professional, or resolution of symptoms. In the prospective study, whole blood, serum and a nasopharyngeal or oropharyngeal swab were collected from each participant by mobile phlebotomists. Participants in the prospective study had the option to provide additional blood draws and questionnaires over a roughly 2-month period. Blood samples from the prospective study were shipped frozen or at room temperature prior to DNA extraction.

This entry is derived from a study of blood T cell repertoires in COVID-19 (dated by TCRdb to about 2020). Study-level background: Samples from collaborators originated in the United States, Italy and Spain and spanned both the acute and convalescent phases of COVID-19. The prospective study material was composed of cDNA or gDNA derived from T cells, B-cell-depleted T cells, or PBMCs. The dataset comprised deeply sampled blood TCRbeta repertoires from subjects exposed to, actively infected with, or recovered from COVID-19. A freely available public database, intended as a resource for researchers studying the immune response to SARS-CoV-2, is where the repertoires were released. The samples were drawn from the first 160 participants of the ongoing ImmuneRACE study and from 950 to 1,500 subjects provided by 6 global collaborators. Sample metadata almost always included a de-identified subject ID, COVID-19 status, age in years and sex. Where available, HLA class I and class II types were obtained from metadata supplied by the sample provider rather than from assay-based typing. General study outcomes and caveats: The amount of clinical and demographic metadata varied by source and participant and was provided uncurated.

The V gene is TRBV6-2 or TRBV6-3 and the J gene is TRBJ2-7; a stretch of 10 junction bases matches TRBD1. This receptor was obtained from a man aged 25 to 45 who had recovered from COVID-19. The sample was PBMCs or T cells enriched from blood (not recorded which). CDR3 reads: CASSYSGDRGLYEQYF. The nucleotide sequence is TGTGCCAGCAGTTACTCGGGGGACAGGGGTCTCTACGAGCAGTACTTC.